This T cell receptor beta chain was recorded in a study of blood T cell repertoires in COVID-19. Sequencing used immunoSEQ multiplex PCR; TCRdb keeps in-frame clones, though not all of them. The table lists under 130,000 clones, 75% to 85% of them singletons. CDR1 is LGHDT, CDR2 YNNKEL, per germline (reference sequence). The V end was cut by 4 bases, the J end by 10 bases, with 11 bases between. The CDR3 is 12 residues long. The V and J genes are TRBV3-1 (or the pseudogene TRBV3-2) and TRBJ2-1; D is undetermined. Sequenced input: peripheral blood. This clonotype was obtained from a woman aged 70-85 years with acute or convalescent COVID-19. DNA for the CDR3: TGTGCCAGCAGCCTTCCACGGAGCGAGCAGTTCTTC. This sequence encodes CASSLPRSEQFF.